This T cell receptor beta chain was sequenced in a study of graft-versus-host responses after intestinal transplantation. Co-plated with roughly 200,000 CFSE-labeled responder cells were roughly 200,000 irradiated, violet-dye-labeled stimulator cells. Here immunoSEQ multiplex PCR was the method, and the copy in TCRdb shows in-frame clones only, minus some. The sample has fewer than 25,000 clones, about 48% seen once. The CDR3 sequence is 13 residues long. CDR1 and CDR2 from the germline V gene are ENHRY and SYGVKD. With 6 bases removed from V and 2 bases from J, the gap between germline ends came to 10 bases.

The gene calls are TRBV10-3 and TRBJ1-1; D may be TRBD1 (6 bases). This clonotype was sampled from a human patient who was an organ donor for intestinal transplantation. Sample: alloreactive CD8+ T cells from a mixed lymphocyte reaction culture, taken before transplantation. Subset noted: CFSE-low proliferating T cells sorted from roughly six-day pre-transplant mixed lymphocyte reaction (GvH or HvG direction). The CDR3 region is CAISQGSNTEAFF. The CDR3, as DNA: TGTGCCATCAGCCAGGGGTCTAACACTGAAGCTTTCTTT.